The 21 T cell receptor beta chains in this list originate from one sample, sequenced in a study of T cell responses to AZD1222 COVID-19 vaccine. The table came from immunoSEQ multiplex PCR; TCRdb's copy has only in-frame clones and leaves some out. Among 120,000 to 150,000 clones, 82% were seen once, and the ten largest hold less than 5%. The material sequenced was peripheral blood, taken on day 0 of MenACWY control vaccination. These receptors all come from an adult in good health.

The rearrangement uses TRBV7-9 and TRBJ2-7, with 10 positions matching TRBD1. V gave up 1 base and J gave up 3 bases; unmatched junction bases: 6. Looked up from germline, CDR1 is SEHNR and CDR2 is FQNEAQ (reference sequence). The CDR3 has 16 amino acids. The CDR3 sequence: CASSLDPGQGLYEQYF. Written as DNA, the CDR3 is TGTGCCAGCAGCTTAGATCCGGGACAGGGGCTCTACGAGCAGTACTTC. Drawing the rest from reference TRBV7-9 and TRBJ2-7, the complete variable domain is DTGVSQNPRHKITKRGQNVTFRCDPISEHNRLYWYRQTLGQGPEFLTYFQNEAQLEKSRLLSDRFSAERPKGSFSTLEIQRTEQGDSAMYLCASSLDPGQGLYEQYFGPGTRLTVT.

This clone was seen only a few times. V and J are TRBV11-2 and TRBJ2-3; 9 positions match TRBD2. The CDR3 contains 16 residues. The V gene end was trimmed by 5 bases and the J gene end by 2 bases; junction bases not matched to a gene: 8. Germline V gene sequence: CDR1 SGHAT, CDR2 FQNNGV. The CDR3 DNA follows: TGTGCCAGCAGCCTATTAGCGGGGGTCCTCACAGATACGCAGTATTTT. Translation gives CASSLLAGVLTDTQYF.

This clone was observed a single time. The chain recombines TRBV4-2 with TRBJ1-3; D gene ambiguous. The length of the CDR3 is 16 residues. Germline CDR1 is LGHNA and CDR2 is YNFKEQ. The V and J ends lost 1 base and 0 bases respectively, with 10 bases between them. CDR3 amino acids: CASSQGGLSSGNTIYF. CDR3 sequence (DNA): TGTGCCAGCAGCCAAGGAGGCCTCTCCTCTGGAAACACCATATATTTT.

The chain carries TRBV4-2 and TRBJ1-1; D call uncertain. The germline CDR1 and CDR2 sequences are LGHNA and YNFKEQ. CDR3 size: 13 residues. The V end was cut by 8 bases, the J end by 1 base, with 11 bases between. CDR3: CASVGDANTEAFF. CDR3 bases: TGTGCCAGCGTTGGAGACGCGAACACTGAAGCTTTCTTT.

The chain has TRBV9 and TRBJ2-3; D gene unclear. The V gene lost 0 bases and the J gene lost 2 bases, with 10 bases spanning the gap. CDR3 length: 15 residues. The V gene's germline CDR1 is SGDLS and CDR2 YYNGEE. In nucleotides, the CDR3 is TGTGCCAGCAGCGTAGAAGACCAAAACACAGATACGCAGTATTTT. Translated, it gives CASSVEDQNTDTQYF.

In this sample, this clone turned up once. The chain is built from TRBV7-3 and TRBJ2-1; D gene unclear. The CDR3 length is 15 residues. Germline V CDR1 and CDR2: SGHTA, FQGTGA. V gave up 2 bases and J gave up 5 bases, with 13 bases separating them. CDR3 in DNA: TGTGCCAGCAGCTTAGGTACAGTTGAGGACAATGAGCAGTTCTTC. Its protein is CASSLGTVEDNEQFF. Filled out from reference TRBV7-3 and TRBJ2-1, the complete variable domain reads GAGVSQTPSNKVTEKGKYVELRCDPISGHTALYWYRQSLGQGPEFLIYFQGTGAADDSGLPNDRFFAVRPEGSVSTLKIQRTERGDSAVYLCASSLGTVEDNEQFFGPGTRLTVL.

This chain links TRBV4-1 with TRBJ2-5; D is uncertain. Germline V CDR1 and CDR2: MGHRA, YSYEKL. The CDR3 is made up of 16 amino acids. V was clipped by 1 base and J by 0 bases, with 12 bases between them. Written as DNA, the CDR3 is TGCGCCAGCAGCCAAGGGTCTTTGGGGAACCAAGAGACCCAGTACTTC. Translation gives CASSQGSLGNQETQYF.

The V gene is TRBV18, the J gene TRBJ1-1; TRBD1 matches 10 bases. CDR1 KGHSH and CDR2 LQKENI come from the germline V gene. There are 14 residues in the CDR3. The V gene end was trimmed by 1 base and the J gene end by 5 bases; junction bases not matched to a gene: 1. CDR3 residues: CASSPLGQGTEAFF. The CDR3 DNA follows: TGTGCCAGCTCACCACTGGGACAGGGGACTGAAGCTTTCTTT.

The chain has TRBV5-1 and TRBJ2-2; no clear D. The CDR3 covers 13 residues. Germline-derived CDR1 and CDR2 are SGHRS and YFSETQ. The V gene lost 0 bases and the J gene lost 5 bases, with 5 bases spanning the gap. CDR3 residues: CASSLEGTGELFF. The CDR3 DNA reads as TGCGCCAGCAGCTTGGAAGGTACCGGGGAGCTGTTTTTT.

The chain carries TRBV18 and TRBJ1-6; 8 bases map to TRBD1. Germline CDR1 reads KGHSH; CDR2 reads LQKENI. The CDR3 extends over 16 amino acids. Germline trimming cut 2 bases from V and 7 bases from J; bases unmatched to any gene: 7. CDR3 nucleotide sequence: TGTGCCAGCTCACCAGTTAAGGACAGGGTCAATTCACCCCTCCACTTT. Its protein is CASSPVKDRVNSPLHF.

The chain employs TRBV4-2 and TRBJ1-1; the match to TRBD1 covers 7 bases. J gave up 0 bases and V 3 bases, and 4 bases lay outside the gene matches. This CDR3 comprises 15 residues. The germline CDR1 and CDR2 sequences are LGHNA and YNFKEQ. CDR3 nucleotide sequence: TGTGCCAGCAGCCACGGACAGGCCATGAACACTGAAGCTTTCTTT. It encodes CASSHGQAMNTEAFF.

The genes are TRBV2 and TRBJ2-5, with D possibly TRBD2 on 6 matching bases. The CDR3 runs to 13 residues. Germline CDR1 reads SNHLY; CDR2 reads FYNNEI. V was shortened by 5 bases and J by 2 bases, with 9 bases between the two germline ends. The CDR3, as DNA: TGTGCCAGCAGTCGTAGCGGTCAAGAGACCCAGTACTTC. As protein: CASSRSGQETQYF.

The J gene is TRBJ1-6, the V gene TRBV6-1, with D perhaps TRBD1 (5 bases). Germline lookup yields CDR1 MNHNS and CDR2 SASEGT. Trimming left V 3 bases short and J 2 bases short, with 8 bases between. CDR3 length: 15 residues. CDR3 in amino acids: CASSERGTYNSPLHF. The CDR3 nucleotides read TGTGCCAGCAGTGAGAGGGGAACCTATAATTCACCCCTCCACTTT.

The chain couples TRBV5-1 to TRBJ2-3; 10 nucleotides line up with TRBD2. From germline, CDR1 is SGHRS and CDR2 YFSETQ. The length of the CDR3 is 15 residues. Trimming removed 1 base from V and 3 bases from J; junction bases left unmatched: 2. The CDR3 region has the DNA TGCGCCAGCAGCTTGTCTAGCGGGGGAACAGATACGCAGTATTTT. It codes for CASSLSSGGTDTQYF.

The DNA for the CDR3 is TGTGCCAGCAGTCCCCGGCGCTCTGGGGCCAACGTCCTGACTTTC. Amino acid sequence: CASSPRRSGANVLTF. The chain recombines TRBV6-5 with TRBJ2-6; D gene ambiguous. CDR3 length: 15 amino acids. Trimming removed 5 bases at V and 0 bases at J, with 8 bases between. The germline V gene encodes CDR1 MNHEY and CDR2 SVGAGI.

The sample holds one count of this clone. The rearrangement links TRBV28 to TRBJ1-6, with D uncertain. V was shortened by 3 bases and J by 0 bases, with 9 bases between the two germline ends. Per germline, CDR1 MDHEN and CDR2 SYDVKM. The CDR3 contains 16 residues. The CDR3 is CASSFRPSSYNSPLHF. The CDR3 region has the DNA TGTGCCAGCAGTTTTCGCCCTAGCTCCTATAATTCACCCCTCCACTTT.

The V call is TRBV28, the J call TRBJ1-6; 8 bases agree with TRBD1. Germline V gene data show CDR1 as MDHEN and CDR2 as SYDVKM. V shed 6 bases, J shed 9 bases, and the junction held 7 bases outside the gene matches. This CDR3 region has 14 residues. As DNA, the CDR3 is TGTGCCAGCAGGGCCGGACAGGGAGGTTCACCCCTCCACTTT. Translating gives CASRAGQGGSPLHF.

This chain joins TRBV6-4 and TRBJ2-3; 8 nucleotides match TRBD2. Looked up from germline, CDR1 is MRHNA and CDR2 is SNTAGT. V dropped 4 bases and J dropped 2; count of bases not matched to a gene: 5. The CDR3 is 15 residues long. The CDR3 nucleotides read TGTGCCAGCAGTGTCAGTAGCGGGGCCACAGATACGCAGTATTTT. Protein product: CASSVSSGATDTQYF.

This sequence joins TRBV19 and TRBJ1-5; D unclear. The CDR3 has 14 residues. V dropped 3 bases and J dropped 7 bases, with 13 bases sitting between them. Germline values: CDR1 LNHDA, CDR2 SQIVND (reference sequence). CDR3 bases: TGTGCCAGTAGTATTAAGGTGGAGGCCCAGCCCCAGCATTTT. Translating gives CASSIKVEAQPQHF.

The sample holds many counts of this clone. The chain employs TRBV30 and TRBJ2-1, with D unclear. The CDR3 totals 11 residues. Trimming shortened V by 0 bases and J by 9 bases, and 6 bases separated the two germline ends. Germline CDR1 is GTSNPN and CDR2 is SVGIG (reference sequence). CDR3 sequence reads: CAWSVVLEQFF. CDR3 nucleotides: TGTGCCTGGAGTGTTGTACTTGAGCAGTTCTTC.

In DNA, the CDR3 is TGTGCCAGCAGCCAAGAACTTCTCGGGGGGGCGCGGAATGAGCAGTTCTTC. It translates to CASSQELLGGARNEQFF. This rearrangement joins TRBV3-1 (or the pseudogene TRBV3-2) to TRBJ2-1, with 8 bases fitting TRBD2. The germline CDR1 and CDR2 sequences are LGHDT and YNNKEL (reference sequence). The CDR3 covers 17 residues. J was trimmed by 7 bases and V by 0 bases; bases with no gene match: 11.